This T cell receptor beta chain originates from a study of T cell responses to AZD1222 COVID-19 vaccine. General study points: The donor group comprised mostly white British people and more females; the analysis possibly underestimated clonal diversity. Spike-wide coverage was observed for vaccine-associated CD4 TCRs, with dominant responses at 160-218 and 743-854. Close to half of spike-specific TCRs reportedly recognize unmutated variant regions.

Germline assignment: CDR1 SEHNR and CDR2 FQNEAQ (reference sequence). The V and J ends lost 5 bases and 3 bases respectively, with 16 bases between them. The CDR3 has 15 amino acids. About this clone itself: The antigen is unknown.

The method was immunoSEQ multiplex PCR; TCRdb's version includes in-frame clones alone and lacks a portion of them. The top ten hold around 0.93% of the sample, which has roughly 200,000 clones, roughly 91% seen once. Sequencing used peripheral blood, obtained 28 days after the second dose of the MenACWY control vaccine. The chain carries TRBV7-9 and TRBJ1-1, with D hard to call. This clonotype originated in an adult who received the MenACWY meningococcal vaccine as a control. CDR3: CASSRALALYTEAFF. CDR3 DNA: TGTGCCAGCAGCCGAGCCTTGGCCCTGTACACTGAAGCTTTCTTT.